The next 25 T cell receptor beta chains were all read from a single sample in a study of T-cell memory formation after mild COVID-19. TCRdb used MiXCR to reprocess the 5' RACE reads, holding one entry per CDR3 protein. The data show about 180,000 distinct CDR3 sequences, with approximately 16% seen just once and 2% to 2.5% held by the top ten. The sample comprised PBMCs or a T cell subset sorted from them (not recorded which). All receptors come from an adult woman who had mild COVID-19 (a few samples of this study predate the infection). Cell type and time point are not known.

The chain recombines TRBV5-1 with TRBJ2-5; 9 bases agree with TRBD2. In germline, CDR1 is SGHRS, CDR2 YFSETQ. This CDR3 contains 16 residues. V gave up 4 bases and J gave up 1 base; unmatched junction bases: 8. The CDR3 reads CASSLGAGGSQETQYF. The CDR3 DNA sequence: TGCGCCAGCAGCCTCGGGGCGGGAGGGAGCCAAGAGACCCAGTACTTC.

This clonotype is categorized as medium-sized. The chain links TRBV12-3 or TRBV12-4 to TRBJ2-1, with D possibly TRBD2 on 6 matching bases. CDR3 size: 15 residues. V was shortened by 6 bases and J by 3 bases, with 15 bases between the two germline ends. The CDR3 region is CASSLGRSGYNEQFF. CDR3 coding DNA: TGTGCCAGCAGCCTCGGGAGAAGCGGCTACAATGAGCAGTTCTTC.

J is TRBJ1-6 and V is TRBV3-1, with 9 nucleotides matching TRBD1. Germline values: CDR1 LGHDT, CDR2 YNNKEL (reference sequence). The CDR3 is 14 amino acids. The trim removed 6 bases at V and 10 bases at J, leaving 7 bases unmatched. This chain's CDR3 is CASRDRGGISPLHF. The CDR3 coding sequence is TGTGCCAGCAGGGACAGGGGAGGAATATCACCCCTCCACTTT.

This chain joins TRBV7-8 and TRBJ2-3, with no clear D. The germline gives CDR1 SGHVS, CDR2 FQNEAQ. The CDR3 is made up of 15 amino acids. The V gene lost 8 bases and the J gene lost 0 bases, with 15 bases spanning the gap. CDR3 coding DNA: TGTGCCAGCGGCGCTAGGGTAACTAGCACAGATACGCAGTATTTT. Protein product: CASGARVTSTDTQYF.

The table lists this clonotype with a few counts. The rearrangement joins TRBV12-3 or TRBV12-4 to TRBJ1-5; D unresolved. This CDR3 is 12 amino acids long. The V and J ends lost 3 bases and 7 bases respectively, with 7 bases between them. CDR3: CASSFAQQPQHF. CDR3 coding DNA: TGTGCCAGCAGTTTCGCCCAGCAGCCCCAGCATTTT.

The chain combines TRBV9 with TRBJ1-2; no firm D call. Germline loops: CDR1 SGDLS, CDR2 YYNGEE. This CDR3 has 12 amino acids. The germline V and J ends were trimmed by 4 bases and 7 bases, with 11 bases remaining between them. The CDR3 DNA sequence: TGTGCCAGCAGCAAAACACTCTCTGGCTACACCTTC. It translates to CASSKTLSGYTF.

The rearrangement joins TRBV6-1 to TRBJ2-7; no definite D call. The V and J ends lost 2 bases and 0 bases respectively, with 8 bases between them. CDR3 length equals 14 residues. Germline-derived CDR1 and CDR2 are MNHNS and SASEGT. The CDR3 bases are TGTGCCAGCAGTGAAACCAGGCTCTCCTACGAGCAGTACTTC. Its translation: CASSETRLSYEQYF.

The chain links TRBV12-3 or TRBV12-4 to TRBJ1-2, with 10 bases identical to TRBD1. The CDR3 covers 13 residues. V gave up 5 bases and J gave up 4 bases; unmatched junction bases: 1. CDR3: CASSGTGAYGYTF. Written as DNA, the CDR3 is TGTGCCAGCAGTGGGACAGGGGCCTATGGCTACACCTTC.

The sample holds a few counts of this clonotype. The chain links TRBV7-9 to TRBJ1-5; 9 positions agree with TRBD1. With V trimmed by 0 bases and J by 3 bases, 6 bases remained unmatched. The germline gives CDR1 SEHNR, CDR2 FQNEAQ (reference sequence). The length of the CDR3 is 17 residues. Here the CDR3 reads CASSLAQGATDNQPQHF. The CDR3 DNA follows: TGTGCCAGCAGCTTAGCACAGGGGGCGACGGACAATCAGCCCCAGCATTTT.

This clonotype came up a few times. The gene calls are TRBV18 and TRBJ2-1, with D hard to call. CDR1 and CDR2 (germline): KGHSH, LQKENI. Trimming removed 3 bases at V and 4 bases at J, with 10 bases between. The CDR3 is 14 amino acids. The CDR3 is CASSPPRPYNEQFF. The CDR3 nucleotides read TGTGCCAGCTCACCTCCGCGGCCGTACAATGAGCAGTTCTTC.

The chain recombines TRBV7-9 with TRBJ1-2; possibly TRBD1 for D (5 bases). This CDR3 has 16 residues. V was trimmed by 5 bases and J by 4 bases, leaving 20 bases between them. Germline CDR1 and CDR2: SEHNR and FQNEAQ (reference sequence). In DNA, the CDR3 is TGTGCCAGCAGCCTCGGGACCGGGGGAGTCTTCTATGGCTACACCTTC. Amino acids: CASSLGTGGVFYGYTF.

This clonotype appeared a few times. The V call is TRBV24-1, the J call TRBJ2-7; 12 nucleotides agree with TRBD1. The CDR3 length is 15 residues. V lost 5 bases to trimming and J lost 3 bases; unmatched junction nucleotides: 4. CDR1 and CDR2 (germline): KGHDR, SFDVKD. CDR3 loop: CATSVGTGGGYEQYF. Written as DNA, the CDR3 is TGTGCCACCAGTGTTGGGACAGGGGGCGGCTACGAGCAGTACTTC.

This clonotype was recorded a few times. This chain joins TRBV20-1 and TRBJ2-7, with D perhaps TRBD1 or TRBD2 (5 bases each). Trimming removed 4 bases from V and 3 bases from J, with 19 bases in between. In germline, CDR1 is DFQATT, CDR2 SNEGSKA (reference sequence). This CDR3 is built from 15 residues. The CDR3 DNA follows: TGCAGTGCTACGCCTTTAGGGACGGAAAACTACGAGCAGTACTTC. This gives the protein CSATPLGTENYEQYF.

The sample holds a few counts of this clonotype. V gene TRBV28 combines with J gene TRBJ2-7, with 7 bases aligning to TRBD2. V lost 3 bases and J lost 2; bases outside the gene matches: 7. Germline lookup yields CDR1 MDHEN and CDR2 SYDVKM. This CDR3 comprises 15 residues. CDR3 region: CASSFRAGTTYEQYF. CDR3 coding DNA: TGTGCCAGCAGTTTCAGGGCAGGGACTACCTACGAGCAGTACTTC.

This chain uses TRBV7-2 with TRBJ2-3, with 8 nucleotides matching TRBD1. CDR3 size: 16 residues. Germline lookup yields CDR1 SGHTA and CDR2 FQGNSA. The J segment lost 3 bases and the V segment lost 5 bases, leaving 10 bases of the junction unmatched. The CDR3 reads CASSTQGAGLTDTQYF. The CDR3 DNA reads TGTGCCAGCAGCACCCAGGGGGCGGGATTGACAGATACGCAGTATTTT.

This clonotype was observed at least ten times. The J gene is TRBJ2-2, the V gene TRBV3-1, with 7 bases lining up with TRBD1. The V segment lost 4 bases and the J segment 6 bases; nucleotides outside the gene matches: 8. Germline V lookup: CDR1 LGHDT, CDR2 YNNKEL (reference sequence). The CDR3 contains 15 residues. The DNA for the CDR3 is TGTGCCAGCAGCCGAAGGGAGACAGGGTCCGGGGAGCTGTTTTTT. It translates to CASSRRETGSGELFF. Full variable domain (missing parts from reference TRBV3-1 and TRBJ2-2): DTAVSQTPKYLVTQMGNDKSIKCEQNLGHDTMYWYKQDSKKFLKIMFSYNNKELIINETVPNRFSPKSPDKAHLNLHINSLELGDSAVYFCASSRRETGSGELFFGEGSRLTVL.

The CDR3 region is CASRPTSGGYNEQFF. In DNA form, the CDR3 reads TGTGCCAGCAGACCGACTAGCGGAGGCTACAATGAGCAGTTCTTC. The V gene is TRBV12-3 or TRBV12-4, the J gene TRBJ2-1; 9 bases match TRBD2. The CDR3 is 15 residues long. J was trimmed by 3 bases and V by 6 bases; bases with no gene match: 6.

The V call is TRBV29-1, the J call TRBJ2-3, with D perhaps matching TRBD1 (6 bases). CDR3 length: 17 residues. V gave up 5 bases and J gave up 4 bases, with 25 bases separating them. Germline V gives CDR1 SQVTM, CDR2 ANQGSEA. The CDR3: CSVPYHSRRQAPDTQYF. In nucleotides, the CDR3 is TGCAGCGTTCCCTATCATTCACGTCGACAGGCCCCAGATACGCAGTATTTT.

The genes are TRBV4-3 and TRBJ1-2, with no clear D. The ends were cut back, 4 bases at V and 1 base at J, with 13 bases in the middle. The germline V gene has CDR1 LGHNA and CDR2 YSLEER. The CDR3 sequence is 15 residues long. CDR3: CASSPTERLNYGYTF. CDR3 DNA sequence: TGCGCCAGCAGCCCAACGGAGCGGCTTAACTATGGCTACACCTTC.

In its sample, this clonotype was seen a few times. J is TRBJ1-1 and V is TRBV10-3; D is ambiguous. Looked up from germline, CDR1 is ENHRY and CDR2 is SYGVKD. V gave up 6 bases and J gave up 4 bases, with 12 bases separating them. CDR3 length: 13 amino acids. CDR3 DNA sequence: TGTGCCATCAGGACCGAGGGAACCACTGAAGCTTTCTTT. Residues: CAIRTEGTTEAFF.

In this sample, this clonotype turned up a few times. The V gene is TRBV7-9, the J gene TRBJ2-3; 8 bases line up with TRBD2. V trimming: 2 bases; J trimming: 3 bases; junction bases outside the gene matches: 4. CDR3 length: 15 amino acids. CDR1 is SEHNR and CDR2 is FQNEAQ in the germline V gene (reference sequence). The CDR3, as DNA: TGTGCCAGCAGCTTACGGAGCGGGAGAACAGATACGCAGTATTTT. It codes for CASSLRSGRTDTQYF.

CDR3 in amino acids: CASSQSIVVQETQYF. The CDR3 region has the DNA TGCGCCAGCAGCCAATCTATCGTGGTCCAAGAGACCCAGTACTTC. The chain joins TRBV4-1 to TRBJ2-5; D not resolved. In germline, CDR1 is MGHRA, CDR2 YSYEKL. This CDR3 comprises 15 residues. V dropped 2 bases and J dropped 1 base, with 11 bases sitting between them.

This clonotype has more than one count but fewer than ten. This chain uses TRBV9 with TRBJ2-3; 9 bases are a match to TRBD1. Germline CDR1 SGDLS, CDR2 YYNGEE. The ends lost 4 bases at V and 3 bases at J; junction bases unmatched: 9. The CDR3 totals 16 residues. The chain's CDR3 is CASSYLPGQGTDTQYF. The CDR3 bases are TGTGCCAGCAGCTACCTCCCGGGACAGGGTACAGATACGCAGTATTTT.

CDR3 sequence reads: CATSDWTSWGAVQYF. The CDR3 DNA sequence: TGTGCCACCAGTGATTGGACTAGCTGGGGGGCTGTGCAGTACTTC. The chain couples TRBV24-1 to TRBJ2-7, with 8 bases fitting TRBD2. The germline gives CDR1 KGHDR, CDR2 SFDVKD. Trimming cost V 2 bases and J 9 bases; bases outside gene matches: 11. The CDR3 spans 15 residues.

This clonotype turned up a few times. This chain joins TRBV4-2 and TRBJ2-1; D might be TRBD2 (6 bases). The germline V gene encodes CDR1 LGHNA and CDR2 YNFKEQ. This CDR3 region has 16 residues. The V gene lost 3 bases and the J gene lost 9 bases, with 21 bases spanning the gap. CDR3 sequence: CASSQPRDLWPGEQFF. CDR3 DNA sequence: TGTGCCAGCAGCCAGCCCCGGGACTTGTGGCCCGGTGAGCAGTTCTTC.